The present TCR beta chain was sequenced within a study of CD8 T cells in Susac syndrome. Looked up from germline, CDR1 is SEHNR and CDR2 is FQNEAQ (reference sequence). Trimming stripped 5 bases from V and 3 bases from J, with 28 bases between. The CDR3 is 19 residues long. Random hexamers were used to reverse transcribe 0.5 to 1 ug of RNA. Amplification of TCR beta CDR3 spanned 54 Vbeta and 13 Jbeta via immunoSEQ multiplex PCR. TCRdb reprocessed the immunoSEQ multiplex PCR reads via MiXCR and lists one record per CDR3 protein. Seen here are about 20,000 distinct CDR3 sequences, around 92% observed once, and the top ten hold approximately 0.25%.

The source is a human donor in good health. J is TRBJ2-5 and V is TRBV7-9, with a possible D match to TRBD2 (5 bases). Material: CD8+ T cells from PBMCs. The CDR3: CASSHRRSTERRRKETQYF. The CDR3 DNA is TGTGCCAGCAGCCATAGGAGGAGTACCGAGCGGAGACGAAAAGAGACCCAGTACTTC.